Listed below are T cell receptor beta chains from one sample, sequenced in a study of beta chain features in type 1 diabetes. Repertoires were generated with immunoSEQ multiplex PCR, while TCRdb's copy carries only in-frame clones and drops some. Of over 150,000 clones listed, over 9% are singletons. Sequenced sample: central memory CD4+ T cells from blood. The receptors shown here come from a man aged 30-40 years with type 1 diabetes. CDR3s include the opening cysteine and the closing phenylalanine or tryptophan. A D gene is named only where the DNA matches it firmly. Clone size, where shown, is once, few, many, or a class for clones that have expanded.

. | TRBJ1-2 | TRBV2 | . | TGTGCCGGAAACAGGGACTATGGCTACACCTTC | CAGNRDYGYTF
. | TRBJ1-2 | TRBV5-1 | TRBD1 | TGCGCCAGCAGCATCCAGGGGGCTCCAGCTAACTATGGCTACACCTTC | CASSIQGAPANYGYTF
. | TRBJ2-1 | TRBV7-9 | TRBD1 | TGTGCCAGCAGCGGGACAGGCCACAATGAGCAGTTCTTC | CASSGTGHNEQFF
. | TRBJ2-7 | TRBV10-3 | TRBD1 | TGTGCCATCAGAAAAACAGGGGAAGAGCAGTACTTC | CAIRKTGEEQYF
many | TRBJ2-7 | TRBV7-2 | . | TGTGCCAGCAGCTTTTGGGCGAGGGCGAACGAGCAGTACTTC | CASSFWARANEQYF
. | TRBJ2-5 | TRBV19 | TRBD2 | TGTGCCAGTAGTGGTCGACTAGCGGGAGAGTTAGAGACCCAGTACTTC | CASSGRLAGELETQYF
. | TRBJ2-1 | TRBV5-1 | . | TGCGCCAGCAGCGAACCGGGAACCCCCCGAAGTGAGCAGTTCTTC | CASSEPGTPRSEQFF
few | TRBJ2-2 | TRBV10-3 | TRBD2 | TGTGCCATCAAGCCAGCGGGGGTCACCGGGGAGCTGTTTTTT | CAIKPAGVTGELFF
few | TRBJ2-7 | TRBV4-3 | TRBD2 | TGCGCCAGCAGCCAAGATGGAATGGGAGGGGATTACGAGCAGTACTTC | CASSQDGMGGDYEQYF
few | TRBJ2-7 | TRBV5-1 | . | TGCGCCAGCAGCTTGGAACAGGGCAAGCAGTACTTC | CASSLEQGKQYF
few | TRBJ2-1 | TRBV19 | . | TGTGCCAGTAGTTGGCAACAGGGAGAGAACTCCTACAATGAGCAGTTCTTC | CASSWQQGENSYNEQFF
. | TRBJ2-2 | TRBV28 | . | TGTGCCAGCAGTACAACAGGGAGGGTTACCGGGGAGCTGTTTTTT | CASSTTGRVTGELFF
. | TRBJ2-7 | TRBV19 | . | TGTGCCAGTCGCGTAGCGATTAGCTCCTACGAGCAGTACTTC | CASRVAISSYEQYF
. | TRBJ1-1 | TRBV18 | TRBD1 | TGTGCCAGCTCGCAGGGACAGGGGGCCACTGAAGCTTTCTTT | CASSQGQGATEAFF
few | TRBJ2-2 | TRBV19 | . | TGTGCCAGTAGTAGGTTTACAGGGACGAACACCGGGGAGCTGTTTTTT | CASSRFTGTNTGELFF
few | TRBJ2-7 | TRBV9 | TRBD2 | TGTGCCAGCAGTCAAGCGGGAGGAAGCTCCTACGAGCAGTACTTC | CASSQAGGSSYEQYF
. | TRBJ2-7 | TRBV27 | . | TGTGCCAGCAGTCAACGCCCTGGGGAGGAGCAGTACTTC | CASSQRPGEEQYF
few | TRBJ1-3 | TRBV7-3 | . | TGTGCCAGCAGCTCCTATACGGGGGACACCATATATTTT | CASSSYTGDTIYF
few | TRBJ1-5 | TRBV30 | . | TGTGCCTGGAGTTTAGATAGCAATCAGCCCCAGCATTTT | CAWSLDSNQPQHF
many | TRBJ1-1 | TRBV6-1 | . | TGTGCCAGCAGTTCACAGCTGAACACTGAAGCTTTCTTT | CASSSQLNTEAFF
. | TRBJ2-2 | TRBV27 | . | TGTGCCAGCAGTCCCCTTTTCGGGGAGCTGTTTTTT | CASSPLFGELFF
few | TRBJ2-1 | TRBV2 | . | TGTGCCAGCAGTGGATACTATGAGCAGTTCTTC | CASSGYYEQFF
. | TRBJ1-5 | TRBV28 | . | TGTGCCAGCAAACTCCCGGGTGCAGGGAATCAGCCCCAGCATTTT | CASKLPGAGNQPQHF
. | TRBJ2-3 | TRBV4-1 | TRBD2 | TGCGCCAGCAGCCAAGATACTAGCGGGAGCAGCACAGATACGCAGTATTTT | CASSQDTSGSSTDTQYF
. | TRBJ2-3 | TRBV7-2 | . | TGTGCCAGCAGCTTGTTGGGCGGGATGAGCACAGATACGCAGTATTTT | CASSLLGGMSTDTQYF
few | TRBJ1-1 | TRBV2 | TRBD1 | TGTGCCAGCGTACAGGGGACGGGCACTGAAGCTTTCTTT | CASVQGTGTEAFF
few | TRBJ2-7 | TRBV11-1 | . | TGTGCCAGCAGCTTTCGACAGGCATACGAGCAGTACTTC | CASSFRQAYEQYF
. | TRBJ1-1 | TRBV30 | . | TGTGCCTGGAGGGAACAGGACACTGAAGCTTTCTTT | CAWREQDTEAFF
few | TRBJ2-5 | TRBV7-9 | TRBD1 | TGTGCCAGCAGTAGGGGACAGGGCCAAGAGACCCAGTACTTC | CASSRGQGQETQYF
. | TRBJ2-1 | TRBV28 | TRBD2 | TGTGCCAGCAGTCCCGGGACTAGAAGTTTCAATGAGCAGTTCTTC | CASSPGTRSFNEQFF
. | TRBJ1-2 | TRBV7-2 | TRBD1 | TGTGCCAGCAGCTTGGGACAGCATGGCTACACCTTC | CASSLGQHGYTF
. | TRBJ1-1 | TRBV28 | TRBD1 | TGTGCCAGCAGTAGGACAGGGGGCATGAACACTGAAGCTTTCTTT | CASSRTGGMNTEAFF
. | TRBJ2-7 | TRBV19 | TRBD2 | TGTGCCAGTAGTGGGGGGGTTGCCCCCTACGAGCAGTACTTC | CASSGGVAPYEQYF
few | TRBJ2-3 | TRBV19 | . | TGTGCCAGTAGAGGGAGCGGCAGCACAGATACGCAGTATTTT | CASRGSGSTDTQYF
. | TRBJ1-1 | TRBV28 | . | TGTGCCAGCAGTTTATCCGGGACTGATAAGGAAGCTTTCTTT | CASSLSGTDKEAFF
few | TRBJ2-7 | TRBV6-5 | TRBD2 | TGTGCCAGCAGTCGGACTAGCGGGAGTATTTACGAGCAGTACTTC | CASSRTSGSIYEQYF